Listed here is a single T cell receptor (beta chain). The antigen is unknown. The data are from a study of identical twins. The study, taken as a whole, reports: High-abundance cord blood beta clonotypes had fewer insertions; memory repertoires showed none. Invariant MAIT and iNKT cells may have partly biased zero-insertion analyses.

Donors uniformly comprised healthy Caucasians. It was template switching that added a universal primer site, and there were unique molecular identifiers on the cDNA. TCRdb re-derived calls from the 5' RACE reads in MiXCR, one entry per CDR3 protein. The data show roughly 280,000 distinct CDR3 sequences, just under 9.5% seen once. Trimming took 0 bases from V and 1 from J, leaving 15 bases between them. The CDR3 extends over 18 amino acids. In addition, the sample was reused for a study of yellow fever vaccine responses in identical twins.

V and J are TRBV12-3 or TRBV12-4 and TRBJ2-2; TRBD1 might be the D (5 bases). The sample consisted of CD8+ T cells sorted from blood. This clonotype was sampled from a young woman in good health. CDR3 in DNA: TGTGCCAGCAGTTTAGCGAGTAGTTGGCAGGGGAACACCGGGGAGCTGTTTTTT. Translation gives CASSLASSWQGNTGELFF.